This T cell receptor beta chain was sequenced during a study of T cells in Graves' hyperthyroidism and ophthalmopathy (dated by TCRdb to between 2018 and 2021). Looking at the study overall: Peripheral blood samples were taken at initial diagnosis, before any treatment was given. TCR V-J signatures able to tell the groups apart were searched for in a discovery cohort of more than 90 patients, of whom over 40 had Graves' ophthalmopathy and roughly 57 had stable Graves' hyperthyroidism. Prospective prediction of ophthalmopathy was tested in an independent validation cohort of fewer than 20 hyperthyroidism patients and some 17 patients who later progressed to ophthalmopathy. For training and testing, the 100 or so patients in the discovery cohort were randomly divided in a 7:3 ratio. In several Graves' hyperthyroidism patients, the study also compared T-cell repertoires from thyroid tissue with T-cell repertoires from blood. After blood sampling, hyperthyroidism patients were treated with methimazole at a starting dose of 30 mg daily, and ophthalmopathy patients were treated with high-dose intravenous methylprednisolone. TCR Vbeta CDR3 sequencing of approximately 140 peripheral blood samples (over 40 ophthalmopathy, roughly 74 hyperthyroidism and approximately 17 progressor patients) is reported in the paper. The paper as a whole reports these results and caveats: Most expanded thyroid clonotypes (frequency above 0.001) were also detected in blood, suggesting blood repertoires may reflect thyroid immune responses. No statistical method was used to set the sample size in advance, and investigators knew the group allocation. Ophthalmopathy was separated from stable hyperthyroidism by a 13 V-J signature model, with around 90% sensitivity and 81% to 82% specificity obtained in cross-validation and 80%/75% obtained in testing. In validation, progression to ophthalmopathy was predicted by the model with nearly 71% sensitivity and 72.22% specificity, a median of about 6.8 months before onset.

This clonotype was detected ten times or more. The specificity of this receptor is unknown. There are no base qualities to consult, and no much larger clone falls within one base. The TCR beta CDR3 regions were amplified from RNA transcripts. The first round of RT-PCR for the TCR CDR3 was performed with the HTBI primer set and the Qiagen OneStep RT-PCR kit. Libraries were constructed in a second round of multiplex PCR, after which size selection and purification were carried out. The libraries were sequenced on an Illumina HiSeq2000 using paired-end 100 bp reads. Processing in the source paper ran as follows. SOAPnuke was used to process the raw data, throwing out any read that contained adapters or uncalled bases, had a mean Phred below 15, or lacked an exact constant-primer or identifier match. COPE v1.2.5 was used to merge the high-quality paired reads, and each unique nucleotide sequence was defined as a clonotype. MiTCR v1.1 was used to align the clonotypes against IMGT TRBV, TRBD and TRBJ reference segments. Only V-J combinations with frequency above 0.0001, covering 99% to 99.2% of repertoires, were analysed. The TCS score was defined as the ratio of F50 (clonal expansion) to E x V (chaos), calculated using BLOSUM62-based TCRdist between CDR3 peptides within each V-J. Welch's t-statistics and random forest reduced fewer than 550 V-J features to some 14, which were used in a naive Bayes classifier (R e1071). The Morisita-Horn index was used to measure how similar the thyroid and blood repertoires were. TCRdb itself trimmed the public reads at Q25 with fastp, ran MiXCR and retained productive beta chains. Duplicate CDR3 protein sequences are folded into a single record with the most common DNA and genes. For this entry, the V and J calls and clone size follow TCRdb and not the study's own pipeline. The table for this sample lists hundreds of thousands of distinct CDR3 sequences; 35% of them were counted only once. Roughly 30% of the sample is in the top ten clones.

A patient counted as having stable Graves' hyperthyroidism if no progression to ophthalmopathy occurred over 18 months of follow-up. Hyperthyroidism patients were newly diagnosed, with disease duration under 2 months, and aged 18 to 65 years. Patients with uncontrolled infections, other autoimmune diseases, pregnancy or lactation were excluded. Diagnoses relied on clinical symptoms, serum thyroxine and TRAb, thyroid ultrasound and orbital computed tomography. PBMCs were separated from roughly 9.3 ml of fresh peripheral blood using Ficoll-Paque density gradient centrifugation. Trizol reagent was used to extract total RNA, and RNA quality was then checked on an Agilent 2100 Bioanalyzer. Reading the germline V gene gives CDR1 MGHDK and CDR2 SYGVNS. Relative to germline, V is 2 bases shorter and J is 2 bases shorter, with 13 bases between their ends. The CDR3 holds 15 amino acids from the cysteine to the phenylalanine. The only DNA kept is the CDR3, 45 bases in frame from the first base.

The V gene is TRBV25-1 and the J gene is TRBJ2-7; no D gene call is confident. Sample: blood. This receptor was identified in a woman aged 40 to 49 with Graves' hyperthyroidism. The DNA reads TGTGCCAGCAGTGAAGGGCGGAACGCCGCCTACGAGCAGTACTTC. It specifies CASSEGRNAAYEQYF.